These T cell receptor beta chains were read from a single sample in a study of ipilimumab plus nivolumab after autologous stem cell transplantation. Sequencing used immunoSEQ multiplex PCR; TCRdb keeps in-frame clones, though not all of them. The table lists 20,000 or so clones, roughly 70% of them singletons. This specimen consisted of PBMCs, obtained in a trial of ipilimumab plus nivolumab as post-transplant consolidation. All receptors come from a male donor with diffuse large B-cell lymphoma. Both conserved end residues are part of each CDR3. The order of the fields is J gene, D gene, V gene, clone size, CDR3 DNA, CDR3 protein. D genes are given only for firm matches. Some rows mark clone size as missing; the rest say once, few, many or name a class of expanded clone.

>TRBJ1-1|TRBD1|TRBV6-1|NA
TGTGCCAGCAGTGTTGGGACAGGGAACACTGAAGCTTTCTTT
CASSVGTGNTEAFF
>TRBJ2-1|NA|TRBV11-1|NA
TGTGCCAGCAGCTTAGCCAGGGACAATGAGCAGTTCTTC
CASSLARDNEQFF
>TRBJ2-2|NA|TRBV27|NA
TGTGCCAGCAGTCCCCCCGGGATCGCGCTGGACACCGGGGAGCTGTTTTTT
CASSPPGIALDTGELFF
>TRBJ1-1|NA|TRBV5-5|NA
TGTGCCAGCAGCCCGACGGTTCCGAACACTGAAGCTTTCTTT
CASSPTVPNTEAFF
>TRBJ2-3|NA|TRBV10-2|NA
TGCGCCAGCAGTGAGGCGGTAGATACGCAGTATTTT
CASSEAVDTQYF
>TRBJ1-1|NA|TRBV29-1|NA
TGCAGCGTTCGTGGAGGGAACACTGAAGCTTTCTTT
CSVRGGNTEAFF
>TRBJ2-1|TRBD2|TRBV28|NA
TGTGCCATCGAGAAGGCGGGAGGCCCCTTTGACAATGAGCAGTTCTTC
CAIEKAGGPFDNEQFF
>TRBJ2-5|TRBD2|TRBV4-1|NA
TGCGCCAGCAGCCACACAACTAGCGGTGGGGAGACCCAGTACTTC
CASSHTTSGGETQYF
>TRBJ1-2|TRBD1|TRBV4-1|few
TGCGCCAGCAGCCAAGATAACAGGGGACAACATGGCTACACCTTC
CASSQDNRGQHGYTF
>TRBJ2-3|NA|TRBV11-3|NA
TGTGCCAGCAACACCGACCCGGCTAGCACAGATACGCAGTATTTT
CASNTDPASTDTQYF
>TRBJ2-5|NA|TRBV2|NA
TGTGCCAGCAAATCTGATCAAGAGACCCAGTACTTC
CASKSDQETQYF
>TRBJ2-7|TRBD1|TRBV5-1|NA
TGCGCCAGCAGTGTGGGGGGACAGGGGGCCTACGAGCAGTACTTC
CASSVGGQGAYEQYF
>TRBJ2-5|NA|TRBV7-9|NA
TGTGCCAGCGGGGATGGCGGGGGCCCTCGGGAGACCCAGTACTTC
CASGDGGGPRETQYF
>TRBJ2-5|TRBD2|TRBV6-1|NA
TGTGCCAGCAGTGAAGCAAACGGGGGGGTAGAGACCCAGTACTTC
CASSEANGGVETQYF
>TRBJ2-1|TRBD1|TRBV5-1|NA
TGCGCCAGCAGCTCGCTCGGGACAGGGGGCGGGCACAATGAGCAGTTCTTC
CASSSLGTGGGHNEQFF
>TRBJ2-1|NA|TRBV5-1|NA
TGCGCCAGCAGCTTGGAGGCGGCGAGCTCCTACAATGAGCAGTTCTTC
CASSLEAASSYNEQFF
>TRBJ1-1|NA|TRBV19|many
TGTGCCAGTAGTATAGGCGTGACTGTCAACACTGAAGCTTTCTTT
CASSIGVTVNTEAFF
>TRBJ2-7|NA|TRBV18|NA
TGTGCCAGCTCACCGGGGCAGGTTTCAGACGAGCAGTACTTC
CASSPGQVSDEQYF
>TRBJ2-7|NA|TRBV5-1|NA
TGCGCCAGCAGGCACACAGGGAACGAGCAGTACTTC
CASRHTGNEQYF
>TRBJ2-3|NA|TRBV10-3|few
TGTGCCATCAGTGAATCAGCAGGCACAGATACGCAGTATTTT
CAISESAGTDTQYF
>TRBJ2-2|NA|TRBV5-1|NA
TGCGCCAGCAGAGCCTCTATGGGACTTAACACCGGGGAGCTGTTTTTT
CASRASMGLNTGELFF
>TRBJ2-3|NA|TRBV27|NA
TGTGCCAGCAGTTGGGGGAATACGCAGTATTTT
CASSWGNTQYF
>TRBJ2-5|NA|TRBV30|NA
TGTGCCGGGGGGGGGCTGGAGACCCAGTACTTC
CAGGGLETQYF
>TRBJ1-4|TRBD1|TRBV6-5|NA
TGTGCCAGCAGTCAATTTCAGGGGGGGGTTGAAAAACTGTTTTTT
CASSQFQGGVEKLFF
>TRBJ1-6|NA|TRBV18|NA
TGTGCCAGCTCACCCGCTACAGGGAGCTCCTATAATTCACCCCTCCACTTT
CASSPATGSSYNSPLHF
>TRBJ2-5|TRBD2|TRBV5-4|NA
TGTGCCAGCAGCTTTAGCCTAGCGGGAGCCGAGACCCAGTACTTC
CASSFSLAGAETQYF
>TRBJ2-1|NA|TRBV21-1|NA
TGTGCCAGCAGCAAAGCGGGGGGGCGGGAGATCTGCAATGAGCAGTTCTTC
CASSKAGGREICNEQFF
>TRBJ2-7|NA|TRBV2|NA
TGTGCCAGCAGACTGGACACAGCTTACGAGCAGTACTTC
CASRLDTAYEQYF
>TRBJ2-5|TRBD2|TRBV4-1|NA
TGCGCCAGCAACCAAGACCGGACTAGCGGGGGCCAAGAGACCCAGTACTTC
CASNQDRTSGGQETQYF
>TRBJ1-2|TRBD1|TRBV11-3|NA
TGTGCCAGCAGCTTAGGGACAGGGGATCATGGCTACACCTTC
CASSLGTGDHGYTF
>TRBJ1-4|TRBD1|TRBV19|NA
TGTGCCAGTCACAGGGGCAATGAAAAACTGTTTTTT
CASHRGNEKLFF
>TRBJ2-5|TRBD2|TRBV9|NA
TGTGCCAGCAGCCCTCCGGGGACTAGCGGGGGAGGGGAGACCCAGTACTTC
CASSPPGTSGGGETQYF
>TRBJ2-3|TRBD2|TRBV13|NA
TGTGCCAGCAGCAGACTAGCGGCCGGCACAGATACGCAGTATTTT
CASSRLAAGTDTQYF
>TRBJ2-3|TRBD1|TRBV5-1|NA
TGCGCCAGCAGGAAAGAGGGGACAGCTAGCACAGATACGCAGTATTTT
CASRKEGTASTDTQYF
>TRBJ1-2|NA|TRBV6-5|many
TGTGCCAGCAGCCTCAAGACCGGGACAATCTATGGCTACACCTTC
CASSLKTGTIYGYTF
>TRBJ1-5|NA|TRBV5-4|NA
TGTGCCAGCAGTGTCTTCGGAGGAGACGATCAGCCCCAGCATTTT
CASSVFGGDDQPQHF
>TRBJ2-3|TRBD2|TRBV19|NA
TGTACCGTTCGGGGGGGACTAGGAGATACGCAGTATTTT
CTVRGGLGDTQYF
>TRBJ1-2|TRBD1|TRBV10-3|NA
TGTGCCATCAGTGGGCCCGGACAGGGTACAGGCTACACCTTC
CAISGPGQGTGYTF
>TRBJ2-7|NA|TRBV30|NA
TGTGCCTGGAGTGTATCGGGGGACGAGCAGTACTTC
CAWSVSGDEQYF
>TRBJ2-3|TRBD2|TRBV7-6|NA
TGTGCCAGCAGCTTAGAGTCTAGCGGGGGGAGCACAGATACGCAGTATTTT
CASSLESSGGSTDTQYF
>TRBJ1-1|NA|TRBV5-1|NA
TGCGCCAGCCGGGGCGACAGCGGGACGACTGAAGCTTTCTTT
CASRGDSGTTEAFF
>TRBJ2-5|NA|TRBV28|NA
TGTGCCAGCAGTTTAGCGGGGTTAGGGGGGGAGACCCAGTACTTC
CASSLAGLGGETQYF
>TRBJ2-3|TRBD2|TRBV2|NA
TGTGCCAGCAGCCCCGTTAGCGGGGCGGAAGATACGCAGTATTTT
CASSPVSGAEDTQYF
>TRBJ2-4|NA|TRBV10-2|many
TGCGCCAGCAGTGATCCGGGCTCCAAAAACATTCAGTACTTC
CASSDPGSKNIQYF
>TRBJ2-1|TRBD1|TRBV6-1|NA
TGTGCCGGGACAGTGAGCTCCTACAATGAGCAGTTCTTC
CAGTVSSYNEQFF
>TRBJ2-5|NA|TRBV19|NA
TGTGCCAGTAGTTCCAGGGGTCAAGAGACCCAGTACTTC
CASSSRGQETQYF
>TRBJ2-7|NA|TRBV11-1|NA
TGTGCCAGCAGCTTAGTGACGGACCTCGGGCAGTACTTC
CASSLVTDLGQYF
>TRBJ2-1|TRBD2|TRBV6-5|NA
TGTGCCAGCAGTTACTCCGCCGTGGGAGGGTATGAGCAGTTCTTC
CASSYSAVGGYEQFF
>TRBJ1-1|TRBD1|TRBV6-6|NA
TGTGCCAGCAGTTACCGGGACAGGGGCCCTGAAGCTTTCTTT
CASSYRDRGPEAFF
>TRBJ2-7|TRBD2|TRBV30|NA
TGTGCCTGGAGTGCCAGCGGGAGGGTATTTTACGAGCAGTACTTC
CAWSASGRVFYEQYF
>TRBJ2-4|TRBD1|TRBV5-1|NA
TGCGCCAGCAGCTTGGCCCCGGACAGGGACATTCAGTACTTC
CASSLAPDRDIQYF
>TRBJ2-7|NA|TRBV5-1|few
TGCGCCAGCAGCCGGGTGGAGGGGGACCCAAGAATTGTGGAGCAGTACTTC
CASSRVEGDPRIVEQYF
>TRBJ2-1|NA|TRBV10-3|NA
TGTGCCATCAGTGAGTCCCAGTCCTACAATGAGCAGTTCTTC
CAISESQSYNEQFF
>TRBJ2-1|TRBD2|TRBV9|few
TGTGCCAGCAGCCCGTGGTTAACGGGGGGGTACAATGAGCAGTTCTTC
CASSPWLTGGYNEQFF
>TRBJ1-2|TRBD1|TRBV28|NA
TGTGCCAGCAGTCCCAACAGGGGTTATGGCTACACCTTC
CASSPNRGYGYTF
>TRBJ2-1|NA|TRBV30|once
TGTGCCTGGACCCTTGACCAGAGCTCCTACAATGAGCAGTTCTTC
CAWTLDQSSYNEQFF
>TRBJ1-2|NA|TRBV7-2|few
TGTGCCAGCAGCTCTAAAGGGGACGGCCACTATGGCTACACCTTC
CASSSKGDGHYGYTF